These 23 T cell receptor beta chains were all obtained from the same sample, sequenced in a study of T cell repertoires in cytomegalovirus infection. TCRdb reprocessed the reads with MiXCR, giving one entry per CDR3 protein. Of under 600,000 distinct CDR3 sequences detected, 16% appear once; the ten largest clones hold approximately 24%. Material: CD8+ T cells from PBMCs. All receptors come from a human donor in good health (CMV status not recorded). Some clones in this sample may be carry-over from other donors' samples.

This clonotype was picked up a small number of times. V is TRBV27 and J is TRBJ1-2; weak D call: TRBD1 (6 bases). This CDR3 contains 13 residues. V lost 7 bases, J lost 6 bases, and 15 bases lay in between. From germline, CDR1 is MNHEY and CDR2 SMNVEV (reference sequence). Written as DNA, the CDR3 is TGTGCCAGCAAAAACAGGGAGTATGATGGCTACACCTTC. Encoded protein: CASKNREYDGYTF.

This clonotype was picked up many times. This chain uses TRBV7-9 with TRBJ1-5; 8 bases fit TRBD1. CDR1 SEHNR and CDR2 FQNEAQ come from the germline V gene (reference sequence). The CDR3 contains 15 residues. The trim removed 6 bases at V and 3 bases at J, leaving 7 bases unmatched. The CDR3 DNA is TGTGCCAGCAGTGCCGGGACAGGCTCCAATCAGCCCCAGCATTTT. Amino acids: CASSAGTGSNQPQHF.

The V call is TRBV27, the J call TRBJ1-5, with D hard to call. The CDR3 extends over 13 amino acids. CDR1 MNHEY and CDR2 SMNVEV come from the germline V gene (reference sequence). V was pared by 3 bases and J by 2 bases, with 5 bases between. CDR3 loop: CASSLVRNQPQHF. The CDR3 DNA follows: TGTGCCAGCAGTTTGGTACGCAATCAGCCCCAGCATTTT.

The sample holds a few counts of this clonotype. The J gene is TRBJ1-2, the V gene TRBV6-5; the D is unclear. CDR1 is MNHEY, CDR2 SVGAGI, per germline. The V end lost 6 bases, the J end lost 0 bases, and 17 bases lay between the germline ends. CDR3 length: 16 residues. The CDR3 bases are TGTGCCAGCAGCTCCCCGGTGGGGAAGACTAACTATGGCTACACCTTC. Its protein product is CASSSPVGKTNYGYTF.

At least ten counts were recorded for this clonotype. The chain recombines TRBV11-2 with TRBJ1-1; D is uncertain. With 4 bases removed from V and 7 bases from J, the gap between germline ends came to 4 bases. The CDR3 contains 10 residues. Germline CDR1 reads SGHAT; CDR2 reads FQNNGV. CDR3: CASSWIEAFF. CDR3 DNA sequence: TGTGCCAGCAGCTGGATTGAAGCTTTCTTT.

This clonotype was counted many times. V is TRBV2 and J is TRBJ2-7, with 13 bases aligning to TRBD2. CDR1 and CDR2 from the germline V gene are SNHLY and FYNNEI. The J segment lost 2 bases and the V segment lost 6 bases, leaving 10 bases of the junction unmatched. This CDR3 comprises 17 residues. CDR3 region: CASRGLTTSGRPYEQYF. In DNA, the CDR3 is TGTGCCAGCAGAGGATTAACGACTAGCGGGAGGCCCTACGAGCAGTACTTC.

This clonotype turned up a few times. This chain connects TRBV4-1 to TRBJ2-4; 8 bases fit TRBD1. V dropped 2 bases and J dropped 4; count of bases not matched to a gene: 7. The CDR3 length is 16 residues. Per the germline V gene, CDR1 is MGHRA and CDR2 is YSYEKL. DNA for the CDR3: TGCGCCAGCAGCCAAAGAGGAGACAGGGGAAAAAACATTCAGTACTTC. Protein product: CASSQRGDRGKNIQYF.

With regard to this clonotype: A junction boundary mismatches the germline segment, possibly from a read error. This rearrangement joins TRBV11-2 to TRBJ1-3; the D is unclear. Germline V lookup: CDR1 SGHAT, CDR2 FQNNGV. The CDR3 length is 17 residues. The CDR3 nucleotides read TGTGCCAGCAGCCCCTGGACTAACCGGAGCTCTGGAAACACCATATCTTTT. This sequence encodes CASSPWTNRSSGNTISF.

The rearrangement joins TRBV12-5 to TRBJ1-1; 8 bases agree with TRBD1. This CDR3 comprises 18 residues. In germline, CDR1 is LGHNT, CDR2 FRNRAP. V shed 4 bases and J 2 bases; nucleotides not matched to a gene: 15. The CDR3 sequence is CASGWDVREQGDNTEAFF. CDR3 in DNA: TGTGCTAGTGGTTGGGACGTCAGGGAACAGGGGGATAACACTGAAGCTTTCTTT.

The chain uses TRBV20-1 and TRBJ2-1; 15 nucleotides line up with TRBD2. Germline V lookup: CDR1 DFQATT, CDR2 SNEGSKA (reference sequence). The CDR3 runs 13 residues. V was pared by 7 bases and J by 7 bases, with 2 bases of the junction left unmatched. CDR3 DNA sequence: TGCAGTGTGGGGACTAGCGGGAGGAATGAGCAGTTCTTC. The encoded protein is CSVGTSGRNEQFF.

The chain has TRBV6-5 and TRBJ2-1; 10 bases align to TRBD2. The V and J ends lost 6 bases and 2 bases, in that order; junction bases with no gene match: 7. Germline V gene sequence: CDR1 MNHEY, CDR2 SVGAGI. This CDR3 region has 16 residues. The CDR3: CASSLGLAAPYNEQFF. For the CDR3, the DNA is TGTGCCAGCAGCCTTGGACTAGCGGCCCCCTACAATGAGCAGTTCTTC.

The gene calls are TRBV20-1 and TRBJ1-3; possibly TRBD1 for D (5 bases). Trimming removed 6 bases from V and 0 bases from J, with 12 bases in between. Germline CDR1 DFQATT, CDR2 SNEGSKA (reference sequence). The CDR3 runs to 14 residues. The CDR3 coding sequence is TGCAGTGCCGCAACTGGGGGCTCTGGAAACACCATATATTTT. Translated: CSAATGGSGNTIYF.

This clonotype was found many times. The gene calls are TRBV7-2 and TRBJ1-5; D gene uncertain. Trimming pared 1 base from V and 4 bases from J, leaving 11 bases between. The CDR3 is made up of 15 amino acids. Germline V lookup: CDR1 SGHTA, CDR2 FQGNSA. For the CDR3, the DNA is TGTGCCAGCAGCTTAGAGGGTCTCCGGAATCAGCCCCAGCATTTT. Amino acids: CASSLEGLRNQPQHF. The whole variable domain, filled in from reference TRBV7-2 and TRBJ1-5, reads GAGVSQSPSNKVTEKGKDVELRCDPISGHTALYWYRQSLGQGLEFLIYFQGNSAPDKSGLPSDRFSAERTGGSVSTLTIQRTQQEDSAVYLCASSLEGLRNQPQHFGDGTRLSIL.

The chain carries TRBV14 and TRBJ2-1; 7 bases align to TRBD2. V lost 0 bases and J lost 4; bases outside the gene matches: 6. There are 16 residues in the CDR3. From germline, CDR1 is SGHDN and CDR2 FVKESK. The CDR3 loop is CASSQDRTGGYNEQFF. DNA of the CDR3: TGTGCCAGCAGCCAAGATAGGACGGGAGGATACAATGAGCAGTTCTTC.

This clonotype was recorded at least ten times. This chain joins TRBV27 and TRBJ1-2; D is uncertain. The CDR3 is made up of 12 amino acids. Germline values: CDR1 MNHEY, CDR2 SMNVEV (reference sequence). Trimming shortened V by 5 bases and J by 8 bases, and 12 bases separated the two germline ends. The CDR3 DNA reads TGTGCCAGCAGTAAAGGGTTGGAGGGCTACACCTTC. Residues: CASSKGLEGYTF.

This rearrangement joins TRBV3-1 to TRBJ2-1; 13 positions agree with TRBD2. Per the germline V gene, CDR1 is LGHDT and CDR2 is YNNKEL (reference sequence). This CDR3 is 19 amino acids long. V gave up 2 bases and J gave up 0 bases; unmatched junction bases: 7. This CDR3 is CASSQNGLAGALSYNEQFF. The CDR3, as DNA: TGTGCCAGCAGCCAAAATGGACTAGCGGGGGCCCTCTCCTACAATGAGCAGTTCTTC.

This chain uses TRBV20-1 with TRBJ2-7; 8 bases fit TRBD2. After removal of 4 bases from V and 6 bases from J, the junction contained 14 bases not matched to a gene. CDR3 size: 15 residues. Germline-derived CDR1 and CDR2 are DFQATT and SNEGSKA (reference sequence). The CDR3 region is CSAKGPSGRTREQYF. The CDR3 coding sequence is TGCAGTGCTAAGGGCCCCAGCGGGAGAACGCGCGAGCAGTACTTC.

This chain joins TRBV5-4 and TRBJ2-4; D is ambiguous. Germline V gene sequence: CDR1 SGHNT, CDR2 YYREEE (reference sequence). This CDR3 region has 13 residues. Trimming shortened V by 3 bases and J by 5 bases, and 9 bases separated the two germline ends. The CDR3 region has the DNA TGTGCCAGCAGCTCAAATCCGGAAAACATTCAGTACTTC. Encoded protein: CASSSNPENIQYF.

This clonotype was seen a handful of times. The rearrangement uses TRBV6-1 and TRBJ2-1, with D tentatively TRBD2 (5 bases). With 2 bases removed from V and 5 bases from J, the gap between germline ends came to 19 bases. Germline CDR1 reads MNHNS; CDR2 reads SASEGT. CDR3 length equals 17 residues. DNA of the CDR3: TGTGCCAGCAGTGAATGGACGGACTCCTCGGAAGACAATGAGCAGTTCTTC. Translated: CASSEWTDSSEDNEQFF.

This clonotype was detected ten times or more. The chain is built from TRBV7-9 and TRBJ1-5, with TRBD1 identical over 8 bases. Germline CDR1 and CDR2: SEHNR and FQNEAQ (reference sequence). The V and J ends lost 4 bases and 11 bases, in that order; junction bases with no gene match: 10. The CDR3 contains 14 residues. The CDR3 loop reads CASSSVDRAGAQHF. The DNA of the CDR3 is TGTGCCAGCAGCTCGGTGGACAGGGCGGGGGCCCAGCATTTT.

The chain recombines TRBV29-1 with TRBJ2-3, with 7 bases identical to TRBD2. The germline CDR1 and CDR2 sequences are SQVTM and ANQGSEA. The length of the CDR3 is 17 residues. V gave up 2 bases and J gave up 4 bases; unmatched junction bases: 15. CDR3 in DNA: TGCAGCGTTGAAAGGGGTTCTCGCGGGAGCTGGGCAGATACGCAGTATTTT. Its translation is CSVERGSRGSWADTQYF.

In its sample, this clonotype was seen a few times. The gene calls are TRBV6-1 and TRBJ2-1; a possible D gene is TRBD2 (7 bases). V dropped 4 bases and J dropped 6 bases, with 13 bases sitting between them. From germline, CDR1 is MNHNS and CDR2 SASEGT. The CDR3 is made up of 14 amino acids. This chain's CDR3 is CASSGGGGANEQFF. CDR3 DNA: TGTGCCAGCAGTGGAGGGGGGGGGGCCAATGAGCAGTTCTTC.

This clonotype was found many times. The rearrangement links TRBV12-3 or TRBV12-4 to TRBJ1-2; D is uncertain. This CDR3 has 15 amino acids. V was clipped by 4 bases and J by 4 bases, with 16 bases between them. CDR3 amino acids: CASSSERPRGYGYTF. The CDR3 DNA sequence: TGTGCCAGCAGTTCCGAGAGGCCCCGGGGCTATGGCTACACCTTC.